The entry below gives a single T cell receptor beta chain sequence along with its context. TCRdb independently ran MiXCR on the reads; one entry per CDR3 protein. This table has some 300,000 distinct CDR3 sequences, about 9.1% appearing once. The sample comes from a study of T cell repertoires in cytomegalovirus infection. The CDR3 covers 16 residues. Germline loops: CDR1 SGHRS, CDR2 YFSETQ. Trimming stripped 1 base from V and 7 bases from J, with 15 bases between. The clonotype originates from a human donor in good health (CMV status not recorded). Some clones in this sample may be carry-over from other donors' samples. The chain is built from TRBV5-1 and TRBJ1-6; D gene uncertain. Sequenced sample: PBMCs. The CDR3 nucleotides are TGCGCCAGCAGCTTGCGGGGTGGCAGTGAAAATTCACCCCTCCACTTT. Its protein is CASSLRGGSENSPLHF.